Listed below are T cell receptor beta chains from one sample, sequenced in a study of cytomegalovirus exposure and HLA in healthy donors. The repertoire was sequenced with immunoSEQ multiplex PCR; TCRdb's copy has only in-frame clones and lacks some. This sample has about 260,000 clones, with under 80% found just once. The source material was PBMCs. All receptors derive from a female donor in good health and CMV-seronegative. Each CDR3 is given with its conserved first and last residue. The D gene is left open where the match is weak. Clone size, where shown, is once, few, many, or a class for clones that have expanded.

j_call	clone_size	d_call	v_call	cdr3_length	cdr3_aa	cdr3_nt
TRBJ2-2	NA	TRBD2	TRBV6-1	16	CASSDGTGGPSGELFF	TGTGCCAGCAGTGACGGGACGGGAGGGCCCTCCGGGGAGCTGTTTTTT
TRBJ2-7	NA	NA	TRBV21-1	18	CASSKAQIGTEGLYEQYF	TGTGCCAGCAGCAAAGCGCAGATCGGGACAGAGGGGTTATACGAGCAGTACTTC
TRBJ1-4	few	TRBD1	TRBV28	15	CASSRRDRDLLGLFF	TGTGCCAGCAGTCGAAGGGACAGGGACTTACTAGGACTGTTTTTT
TRBJ2-7	few	TRBD2	TRBV11-2	19	CASSPTATSGRDSTYEQYF	TGTGCCAGCAGCCCTACCGCCACTAGCGGGAGAGACTCAACCTACGAGCAGTACTTC
TRBJ2-7	NA	NA	TRBV7-9	16	CASSLLPTGNAYEQYF	TGTGCCAGCAGCTTACTTCCGACAGGCAATGCCTACGAGCAGTACTTC
TRBJ2-7	NA	NA	TRBV9	13	CASSVRDTYEQYF	TGTGCCAGCAGCGTACGGGACACTTACGAGCAGTACTTC
TRBJ1-3	NA	NA	TRBV6-6	16	CASSYGQPNTGNTIYF	TGTGCCAGCAGTTACGGACAGCCGAACACTGGAAACACCATATATTTT
TRBJ1-5	NA	NA	TRBV30	15	CAWRARPEENQPQHF	TGTGCCTGGAGGGCCAGACCCGAGGAAAATCAGCCCCAGCATTTT
TRBJ2-2	NA	TRBD2	TRBV11-3	16	CASRGGAGADTGELFF	TGTGCCAGCAGGGGAGGAGCGGGAGCGGACACCGGGGAGCTGTTTTTT
TRBJ2-3	NA	NA	TRBV6-1	15	CASAELPSSTDTQYF	TGTGCCAGCGCGGAACTACCGTCTAGCACAGATACGCAGTATTTT
TRBJ2-7	NA	NA	TRBV5-1	15	CASSLARGSSYEQYF	TGCGCCAGCAGCTTGGCCCGGGGGAGCTCCTACGAGCAGTACTTC
TRBJ2-5	NA	TRBD2	TRBV4-1	17	CASSQDLAGGPGETQYF	TGCGCCAGCAGCCAAGACCTAGCGGGAGGGCCGGGGGAGACCCAGTACTTC
TRBJ2-2	NA	TRBD1	TRBV10-1	16	CASSEIRGTGYGELFF	TGCGCCAGCAGTGAGATTCGAGGGACAGGGTACGGGGAGCTGTTTTTT
TRBJ2-7	once	NA	TRBV15	18	CATSRGRFLRAGDYEQYF	TGTGCCACCAGCAGAGGTAGATTTTTGCGGGCTGGAGACTACGAGCAGTACTTC
TRBJ2-3	once	TRBD2	TRBV5-4	14	CASTAGGPVDTQYF	TGTGCCAGCACAGCGGGAGGGCCGGTAGATACGCAGTATTTT
TRBJ1-2	NA	NA	TRBV27	15	CASRQNRAPNYGYTF	TGTGCCAGCAGACAAAACAGAGCCCCTAACTATGGCTACACCTTC